This T cell receptor (beta chain) was captured by sequencing in a study of neoadjuvant anti-PD-1 for oral cavity cancer. The table came from immunoSEQ multiplex PCR; TCRdb's copy has only in-frame clones and leaves some out. Of roughly 40,000 clones in the sample, approximately 80% were seen once. CDR3 length: 12 residues. Germline V gene lookup returns CDR1 LNHNV and CDR2 YYDKDF (reference sequence). The V end was cut by 11 bases, the J end by 0 bases, with 10 bases between. Time point: after neoadjuvant nivolumab, at surgical resection. The receptor's source is a person aged 35-79 years with oral cavity squamous cell carcinoma. The chain combines TRBV15 with TRBJ2-5; D unclear. The sample consisted of PBMCs, taken after nivolumab (anti-PD-1) treatment. CDR3 in DNA: TGTGCCGCTTCAAGGTACCAAGAGACCCAGTACTTC. Amino acid sequence: CAASRYQETQYF.